A selection of T cell receptor beta chains follows, all from one sample in a study of T cell repertoires in cytomegalovirus infection. MiXCR was run by TCRdb on the reads, yielding one entry per CDR3 protein. The sample yields 55,000 to 85,000 distinct CDR3 sequences, approximately 3.6% seen once. Sequenced sample: PBMCs. These receptors came from a human donor in good health (CMV status not recorded). Some clones in this sample may be carry-over from other donors' samples. Both conserved end residues are part of each CDR3.

TRBV7-2,CASSFLGGGLTGNTIYF
TRBV4-2,CASSPREDTQYF
TRBV7-6,CASSLGQSSYEQYF
TRBV29-1,CSVVPTAAYGYTF
TRBV5-5,CASSLEGLYEQYF
TRBV7-9,CASSLAPGTSGIYNEQFF
TRBV7-9,CASSPKDKRETQYF
TRBV12-3/TRBV12-4,CASSFYARVDNEQFF
TRBV7-2,CASSQTGDEQYF
TRBV10-3,CAISAVGTGNNEQFF
TRBV20-1,CSARSSATDTQYF
TRBV12-3/TRBV12-4,CATQGTGKAQHF
TRBV20-1,CSADRQGSPLHF
TRBV7-2,CASSPDRGSKRGEAFF
TRBV7-2,CASSSTGTSGRGGETQYF
TRBV19,CASAGSGNTIYF
TRBV15,CATSRGTGSSYEQYF
TRBV7-2,CASIRTTPGSAFF
TRBV7-2,CASSKLGDTGELFF
TRBV24-1,CATSVSQGYQETQYF
TRBV7-2,CASSLAAGTTYEQYF
TRBV7-2,CASKRSGTDSGNTIYF
TRBV7-2,CASSLSGQDEQFF
TRBV14,CARHYEQYF
TRBV7-2,CASSFGGASEQYF
TRBV7-2,CASRVSSYNEQFF
TRBV12-3/TRBV12-4,CASSNGVAGGLYEQFF
TRBV6-8,CASRQSGKDEQYF
TRBV7-8,CASSPGTSGRAQETQYF
TRBV7-6,CASSPMVGASTDTQYF
TRBV7-2,CASSYRDPRGVQYF
TRBV15,CATRGTAGGRNEQFF
TRBV7-2,CASSLNRGLGYTF
TRBV7-2,CASSPRGRQETQYF
TRBV6-6,CASSSWGAGTDTQYF
TRBV7-2,CASSPTGGRYQETQYF
TRBV7-6,CASSQGGPSSYNEQFF
TRBV20-1,CSASGDTDTQYF
TRBV15,CATSRIGGDTEAFF
TRBV5-1,CASTPGQGTEAFF
TRBV19,CASPIPAKREVNNEQFF
TRBV29-1,CSVLAGGKNEQFF
TRBV7-2,CASSLDGSRYGYTF
TRBV7-2,CASSPGMWHGELFF